The 22 T cell receptor beta chains in this list originate from one sample, sequenced in a study of spatial heterogeneity in lung cancer. Study results and limitations: One measure, the expanded intratumoral alpha and beta TCR count, tracked tumor mutation counts.

The antigens these receptors bind are not known. A single record per CDR3 protein comes from TCRdb applying MiXCR to the 5' RACE reads. The sample contains a few thousand distinct CDR3 sequences, 7% to 8% of which appear only once. Time point here: sample taken at primary tumor resection. The sample in question was lung tumor tissue, obtained at surgery. The source of these receptors is a female donor with early-stage non-small cell lung cancer.

V usage is TRBV6-5 and J usage is TRBJ2-7, with 10 bases identical to TRBD2. The CDR3 is 14 residues long. CDR1 and CDR2 from the germline V gene are MNHEY and SVGAGI. Trimming removed 7 bases from V and 2 bases from J; junction bases left unmatched: 5. The chain's CDR3 is CASMELAGPYEQYF. The CDR3 bases are TGTGCCAGCATGGAACTAGCGGGGCCCTACGAGCAGTACTTC.

This clonotype qualifies as medium-sized. This sequence joins TRBV3-1 and TRBJ2-3; D unclear. The length of the CDR3 is 11 residues. Per germline, CDR1 LGHDT and CDR2 YNNKEL (reference sequence). V was pared by 1 base and J by 5 bases, with 1 base between. This CDR3 reads CASSQVDTQYF. CDR3 DNA: TGTGCCAGCAGCCAAGTAGATACGCAGTATTTT.

The chain couples TRBV12-3 or TRBV12-4 to TRBJ2-1; either TRBD1 or TRBD2 may supply D (5 bases each). The CDR3 runs 12 residues. The V and J ends lost 6 bases and 6 bases respectively, with 9 bases between them. CDR3 in DNA: TGTGCCAGCAGCTATGGGACCAATGAGCAGTTCTTC. Encoded protein: CASSYGTNEQFF.

By sample share, this clonotype is medium-sized (0.01 to 0.1%). The CDR3 DNA follows: TGTGCCAGCAGTTTAGGGAGCTACGAGCAGTACTTC. This codes for CASSLGSYEQYF. The chain joins TRBV12-3 or TRBV12-4 to TRBJ2-7, with no clear D. The V and J ends lost 1 base and 3 bases respectively, with 4 bases between them. The CDR3 runs to 12 residues.

This clonotype was seen repeatedly, ten times or more. J is TRBJ2-7 and V is TRBV7-3; possibly TRBD2 for D (5 bases). The CDR3 sequence is 13 residues long. Germline lookup yields CDR1 SGHTA and CDR2 FQGTGA. Deletions cut 3 bases from V and 6 bases from J, with 12 bases between. CDR3 in DNA: TGTGCCAGCAGCTTGATCCACCGGGGCGAGCAGTACTTC. Its translation: CASSLIHRGEQYF.

This clonotype was seen a few times. V gene TRBV7-2 combines with J gene TRBJ1-1, with D perhaps matching TRBD1 (6 bases). The CDR3 covers 12 residues. Trimming shortened V by 5 bases and J by 5 bases, and 9 bases separated the two germline ends. Germline CDR1 reads SGHTA; CDR2 reads FQGNSA. DNA for the CDR3: TGTGCCAGCAGCCCGACAGGTACTGAAGCTTTCTTT. Protein product: CASSPTGTEAFF.

This clonotype was observed at least ten times. The chain combines TRBV20-1 with TRBJ2-1; 8 nucleotides align to TRBD1. CDR3 length: 13 residues. Unmatched junction bases numbered 13, after V lost 6 bases and J lost 12 bases. From germline, CDR1 is DFQATT and CDR2 SNEGSKA (reference sequence). The CDR3 DNA is TGCAGTGCACTTTGGACAGGGATATGGGGGCAGTTCTTC. Its translation is CSALWTGIWGQFF.

At least ten counts were recorded for this clonotype. CDR3 sequence: CASRSGTGWGSDTQYF. CDR3 bases: TGCGCCAGCAGGTCCGGGACAGGGTGGGGGTCAGATACGCAGTATTTT. The chain has TRBV5-1 and TRBJ2-3; 9 nucleotides match TRBD1. The CDR3 length is 16 residues. Trimming at V came to 5 bases and at J to 4 bases, leaving 11 bases not matched to a gene. Germline V gene sequence: CDR1 SGHRS, CDR2 YFSETQ.

The table lists this clonotype with many counts. The J gene is TRBJ1-2, the V gene TRBV2; a possible D gene is TRBD1 (5 bases). The CDR3 is 12 residues long. Deletions cut 9 bases from V and 6 bases from J, with 14 bases between. Germline CDR1 and CDR2: SNHLY and FYNNEI. CDR3: CARSYGGHGYTF. The CDR3 DNA reads as TGTGCCAGGAGTTACGGGGGACATGGCTACACCTTC.

By sample fraction, this clonotype is medium-sized (0.01 to 0.1%). This chain joins TRBV7-2 and TRBJ2-7; the D gene is possibly TRBD2 (5 bases). Germline CDR1 reads SGHTA; CDR2 reads FQGNSA. The CDR3 sequence is 14 residues long. V was pared by 1 base and J by 2 bases, with 9 bases between. The CDR3 nucleotides are TGTGCCAGCAGCTTAGGACTATCAGCCTACGAGCAGTACTTC. This sequence encodes CASSLGLSAYEQYF.

This clonotype is classed as medium-sized. Here the CDR3 reads CASRGLYEQYF. The CDR3 nucleotides are TGTGCCAGTCGAGGACTATACGAGCAGTACTTC. The chain joins TRBV27 to TRBJ2-7; maybe TRBD2 (6 bases). CDR1 is MNHEY, CDR2 SMNVEV, per germline (reference sequence). Deletions cut 9 bases from V and 4 bases from J, with 10 bases between. The CDR3 consists of 11 residues.

In this sample, this clonotype is large (0.1 to 1%). This sequence joins TRBV18 and TRBJ2-4, with TRBD1 as a possible D gene (9 bases). V was pared by 5 bases and J by 3 bases, with 17 bases between. The CDR3 covers 16 residues. CDR1 is KGHSH, CDR2 LQKENI, per germline. The CDR3 loop is CASSLGQGLVKNIQYF. CDR3 coding DNA: TGTGCCAGCTCATTGGGACAGGGACTAGTCAAAAACATTCAGTACTTC.

By sample share, this clonotype is medium-sized. The chain carries TRBV7-8 and TRBJ2-3; D may be TRBD2 (6 bases). Germline V gives CDR1 SGHVS, CDR2 FQNEAQ. V was shortened by 4 bases and J by 1 base, with 15 bases between the two germline ends. This CDR3 is built from 16 residues. As DNA, the CDR3 is TGTGCCAGCAGCTCCGCTGGGACTGTTGGCACAGATACGCAGTATTTT. It specifies CASSSAGTVGTDTQYF.

This clonotype is medium-sized in the sample. This rearrangement joins TRBV6-6 to TRBJ2-5, with 10 positions matching TRBD2. Germline CDR1 MNHNY, CDR2 SVGAGI (reference sequence). The ends lost 7 bases at V and 4 bases at J; junction bases unmatched: 9. This CDR3 is built from 15 residues. In nucleotides, the CDR3 is TGTGCCAGCAACCTAGCGGGGGAACGGGGAGAGACCCAGTACTTC. This encodes CASNLAGERGETQYF.

This clonotype is judged medium-sized. The V and J genes are TRBV21-1 and TRBJ1-5; the table names TRBD1, a call not compared with the DNA. TRBV21-1 is a known pseudogene. CDR3 size: 14 residues. The CDR3 sequence is CASSGTGANQPQHF. The DNA of the CDR3 is TGTGCCAGCAGCGGGACAGGGGCAAATCAGCCCCAGCATTTT.

This clonotype was seen repeatedly, ten times or more. V is TRBV7-6 and J is TRBJ2-6; D is unresolved. This CDR3 is 14 amino acids long. CDR1 SGHVS and CDR2 FNYEAQ come from the germline V gene. V was trimmed by 3 bases and J by 1 base, leaving 4 bases between them. The CDR3 spells CASSLESGANVLTF. The CDR3, as DNA: TGTGCCAGCAGCTTGGAATCTGGGGCCAACGTCCTGACTTTC. Supplemented by reference TRBV7-6 and TRBJ2-6, the full variable domain reads GAGVSQSPRYKVTKRGQDVALRCDPISGHVSLYWYRQALGQGPEFLTYFNYEAQQDKSGLPNDRFSAERPEGSISTLTIQRTEQRDSAMYRCASSLESGANVLTFGAGSRLTVL.

This clonotype qualifies as medium-sized (0.01 to 0.1%). The V gene is TRBV7-9, the J gene TRBJ1-2; D unresolved. The germline gives CDR1 SEHNR, CDR2 FQNEAQ (reference sequence). CDR3 length: 12 residues. Trimming took 2 bases from V and 5 from J, leaving 6 bases between them. CDR3 nucleotide sequence: TGTGCCAGCAGCTTAACGGATTATGGCTACACCTTC. Translating gives CASSLTDYGYTF. Variable domain in full (rest from reference TRBV7-9 and TRBJ1-2): DTGVSQNPRHKITKRGQNVTFRCDPISEHNRLYWYRQTLGQGPEFLTYFQNEAQLEKSRLLSDRFSAERPKGSFSTLEIQRTEQGDSAMYLCASSLTDYGYTFGSGTRLTVV.

At least ten counts were recorded for this clonotype. The chain recombines TRBV12-3 or TRBV12-4 with TRBJ2-2; 13 bases line up with TRBD2. The V gene end was trimmed by 5 bases and the J gene end by 5 bases; junction bases not matched to a gene: 8. This CDR3 comprises 17 residues. The CDR3 protein is CASSVTSGGAVTGELFF. In DNA, the CDR3 is TGTGCCAGCAGTGTCACTAGCGGGGGGGCTGTAACCGGGGAGCTGTTTTTT.

Judged by abundance, this clonotype is medium-sized. The chain is built from TRBV20-1 and TRBJ1-1; D may be TRBD1 (6 bases). Between the trimmed V and J ends, which lost 1 base and 1 base, there was a span of 10 bases. Looked up from germline, CDR1 is DFQATT and CDR2 is SNEGSKA (reference sequence). The CDR3 is 14 amino acids. The CDR3, as DNA: TGCAGTGCTAGAGTTCCGGGACAGAACACTGAAGCTTTCTTT. As protein: CSARVPGQNTEAFF.

This clonotype is medium-sized within its sample. V is TRBV12-3 or TRBV12-4 and J is TRBJ1-3, with no clear D. Trimming took 5 bases from V and 10 from J, leaving 39 bases between them. There are 21 residues in the CDR3. CDR3 loop: CASSGPLGRTDAFAPAGTIYF. CDR3 in DNA: TGTGCCAGCAGTGGGCCTCTCGGACGCACGGATGCTTTTGCCCCGGCTGGTACCATATATTTT.

This clonotype is medium-sized within its sample. The genes are TRBV9 and TRBJ2-3, with TRBD2 identical over 9 bases. The junction had 3 bases not matched to a gene; V was cut back by 0 bases and J by 1 base. Per the germline V gene, CDR1 is SGDLS and CDR2 is YYNGEE. CDR3 length equals 16 residues. Written as DNA, the CDR3 is TGTGCCAGCAGCGTAGGGTTAGCGGGGGGCACAGATACGCAGTATTTT. This encodes CASSVGLAGGTDTQYF.

Judged by abundance, this clonotype is medium-sized. The chain uses TRBV11-2 and TRBJ2-1, with D unresolved. V was cut by 2 bases and J by 9 bases, with 8 bases left in between. This CDR3 is 12 amino acids long. CDR1 and CDR2 from the germline V gene are SGHAT and FQNNGV. The CDR3 loop is CASSLSVSEQFF. In nucleotides, the CDR3 is TGTGCCAGCAGCTTAAGCGTATCTGAGCAGTTCTTC.